The 9 T cell receptor beta chains below all came from one sample that was sequenced in a study of blood T cell repertoires in COVID-19. The method was immunoSEQ multiplex PCR; TCRdb's version includes in-frame clones alone and lacks a portion of them. The data hold roughly 130,000 clones, with more than 70% observed a single time. Sequencing input: peripheral blood. These receptors were obtained from an older woman with acute or convalescent COVID-19.

This chain links TRBV5-1 with TRBJ1-2, with unresolved D. The CDR3 totals 14 residues. Germline assignment: CDR1 SGHRS and CDR2 YFSETQ. Between the trimmed V and J ends, which lost 0 bases and 8 bases, there was a span of 14 bases. The CDR3 sequence is CASSLAPNEQGYTF. The CDR3, as DNA: TGCGCCAGCAGCTTGGCCCCAAACGAACAGGGCTACACCTTC.

This clone was seen a handful of times. This sequence joins TRBV28 and TRBJ1-2; 8 positions match TRBD1. Losses at the gene ends were 7 bases for V and 5 bases for J; bases not matched to a gene: 3. Germline values: CDR1 MDHEN, CDR2 SYDVKM. This CDR3 is 12 amino acids long. The CDR3 bases are TGTGCCAGCACCGACAGGGGTTATGGCTACACCTTC. The encoded protein is CASTDRGYGYTF.

This clone was seen a single time. The J gene is TRBJ1-3, the V gene TRBV3-1 (or the pseudogene TRBV3-2); TRBD1 agrees at 10 bases. This CDR3 is built from 17 residues. The V segment lost 4 bases and the J segment 0 bases; nucleotides outside the gene matches: 6. The germline V gene has CDR1 LGHDT and CDR2 YNNKEL (reference sequence). This CDR3 is CASSPRDRGFSGNTIYF. DNA for the CDR3: TGTGCCAGCAGCCCTCGGGACAGGGGTTTCTCTGGAAACACCATATATTTT.

This chain connects TRBV7-9 to TRBJ2-1, with D unclear. The CDR3 runs 16 residues. CDR1 is SEHNR and CDR2 is FQNEAQ in the germline V gene (reference sequence). Trimming removed 1 base from V and 2 bases from J, with 12 bases in between. CDR3 region: CASSLEARLTYNEQFF. For the CDR3, the DNA is TGTGCCAGCAGCTTAGAGGCTAGATTGACCTACAATGAGCAGTTCTTC.

CDR3 protein: CASSVLGEGRQETQYF. CDR3 sequence (DNA): TGTGCCAGCAGCGTATTGGGGGAGGGAAGGCAAGAGACCCAGTACTTC. The J gene is TRBJ2-5, the V gene TRBV9, with 7 bases fitting TRBD2. V shed 1 base, J shed 2 bases, and the junction held 8 bases outside the gene matches. This CDR3 region has 16 residues. Germline V gene lookup returns CDR1 SGDLS and CDR2 YYNGEE.

The V and J genes are TRBV11-1 and TRBJ2-1, with a possible D match to TRBD2 (5 bases). V was clipped by 10 bases and J by 4 bases, with 20 bases between them. Germline CDR1 SGHAT, CDR2 FQDESV (reference sequence). The CDR3 covers 15 residues. The CDR3 nucleotides are TGTGCCACCACGCCGCGGGCCCACTTATACAATGAGCAGTTCTTC. As protein: CATTPRAHLYNEQFF.

This clone has more than one count but fewer than ten. The chain couples TRBV7-6 to TRBJ2-5; possibly TRBD2 for D (6 bases). The V gene's germline CDR1 is SGHVS and CDR2 FNYEAQ. The V end was cut by 0 bases, the J end by 3 bases, with 11 bases between. There are 15 residues in the CDR3. The CDR3 bases are TGTGCCAGCAGCTTAGCGGCGGGGTGGAAAGAGACCCAGTACTTC. As protein: CASSLAAGWKETQYF. Combining the CDR3 with reference TRBV7-6 and TRBJ2-5 gives the whole variable domain GAGVSQSPRYKVTKRGQDVALRCDPISGHVSLYWYRQALGQGPEFLTYFNYEAQQDKSGLPNDRFSAERPEGSISTLTIQRTEQRDSAMYRCASSLAAGWKETQYFGPGTRLLVL.

V is TRBV19 and J is TRBJ2-7; TRBD2 might be the D (6 bases). Germline CDR1 reads LNHDA; CDR2 reads SQIVND (reference sequence). Trimming removed 4 bases at V and 7 bases at J, with 14 bases between. The CDR3 consists of 13 residues. The CDR3 loop is CASSSYTSGEQYF. The CDR3 DNA reads as TGTGCCAGTAGTAGCTACACCAGCGGGGAGCAGTACTTC.

J is TRBJ1-4 and V is TRBV6-5, with 10 bases aligning to TRBD1. This CDR3 is built from 14 residues. The V segment lost 10 bases and the J segment 7 bases; nucleotides outside the gene matches: 9. The germline V gene encodes CDR1 MNHEY and CDR2 SVGAGI. The CDR3 DNA follows: TGTGCCACCAGACAGGGGGCCGGTGGTGAAAAACTGTTTTTT. Translated, it gives CATRQGAGGEKLFF.